These 20 T cell receptor beta chains were sequenced from one sample in a study of OX40 agonist ivuxolimab in advanced cancers. Data came from immunoSEQ multiplex PCR; TCRdb stores just in-frame clones and leaves some out. The sample shows about 61,000 clones, about 90% of them seen only once. Sample: CD4+ or CD8+ T cells sorted from blood, taken in a trial of the OX40 agonist ivuxolimab. The receptors stem from an adult with an advanced solid tumor such as melanoma, head and neck, liver or kidney cancer.

This clone was picked up one time. The V gene is TRBV14, the J gene TRBJ2-5; D gene ambiguous. This CDR3 region has 11 residues. CDR1 is SGHDN, CDR2 FVKESK, per germline. V was pared by 3 bases and J by 5 bases, with 4 bases between. CDR3 coding DNA: TGTGCCAGCAGCCAGGCGGAGACCCAGTACTTC. Translated, it gives CASSQAETQYF.

The rearrangement uses TRBV30 and TRBJ1-6; a weak D match, TRBD1 (5 bases). Trimming removed 3 bases from V and 7 bases from J, with 10 bases in between. CDR3 length: 13 amino acids. Germline lookup yields CDR1 GTSNPN and CDR2 SVGIG (reference sequence). In DNA, the CDR3 is TGTGCCTGGAGCTGGGGCTCAAATTCACCCCTCCACTTT. This codes for CAWSWGSNSPLHF.

The chain carries TRBV27 and TRBJ1-5, with no clear D. This CDR3 spans 14 amino acids. Germline loops: CDR1 MNHEY, CDR2 SMNVEV (reference sequence). Trimming pared 5 bases from V and 3 bases from J, leaving 11 bases between. CDR3 nucleotides: TGTGCCAGCAGTCACCGGATGACCAATCAGCCCCAGCATTTT. Residues: CASSHRMTNQPQHF.

The V and J genes are TRBV4-1 and TRBJ1-3; no firm D call. Trimming left V 4 bases short and J 0 bases short, with 16 bases between. Germline V gives CDR1 MGHRA, CDR2 YSYEKL. This CDR3 has 17 residues. DNA for the CDR3: TGCGCCAGCAGCCTCGCAGTCGAGGGCCTCTCTGGAAACACCATATATTTT. Its translation: CASSLAVEGLSGNTIYF.

The rearrangement links TRBV6-5 to TRBJ1-1; D remains unclear. The CDR3 runs 13 residues. Germline V gene sequence: CDR1 MNHEY, CDR2 SVGAGI. The V end lost 2 bases, the J end lost 5 bases, and 9 bases lay between the germline ends. CDR3 nucleotide sequence: TGTGCCAGCAGTTACCTCCCGGGAACTGAAGCTTTCTTT. Translating it yields CASSYLPGTEAFF.

This chain joins TRBV5-4 and TRBJ1-4, with unresolved D. Germline CDR1 is SGHNT and CDR2 is YYREEE (reference sequence). V was pared by 5 bases and J by 11 bases, with 13 bases between. The CDR3 runs 12 residues. In DNA form, the CDR3 reads TGTGCCAGCAGTCAGGATTCGGATAAACTGTTTTTT. Translated: CASSQDSDKLFF.

The J gene is TRBJ2-5, the V gene TRBV6-5; D is ambiguous. The V gene's germline CDR1 is MNHEY and CDR2 SVGAGI. V was shortened by 2 bases and J by 0 bases, with 4 bases between the two germline ends. The CDR3 is made up of 13 amino acids. CDR3 protein: CASSYGYQETQYF. CDR3 DNA sequence: TGTGCCAGCAGTTACGGGTACCAAGAGACCCAGTACTTC.

This sequence joins TRBV7-3 and TRBJ2-1; 8 nucleotides line up with TRBD2. There are 16 residues in the CDR3. Trimming removed 1 base from V and 7 bases from J; junction bases left unmatched: 9. The germline V gene has CDR1 SGHTA and CDR2 FQGTGA. The CDR3 DNA reads as TGTGCCAGCAGCTTAAACACGGGAGGGTCTCTTAATGAGCAGTTCTTC. Encoded protein: CASSLNTGGSLNEQFF.

The V call is TRBV4-1, the J call TRBJ1-6; D may be TRBD1 (6 bases). The CDR3 length is 16 residues. V was trimmed by 2 bases and J by 8 bases, leaving 16 bases between them. Germline V lookup: CDR1 MGHRA, CDR2 YSYEKL. The CDR3 nucleotides read TGCGCCAGCAGCCAACTACAGGGCCGTAGGTATTCACCCCTCCACTTT. It specifies CASSQLQGRRYSPLHF.

V is TRBV30 and J is TRBJ1-1; D unclear. V lost 0 bases, J lost 6 bases, and 8 bases lay in between. Germline assignment: CDR1 GTSNPN and CDR2 SVGIG (reference sequence). The CDR3 has 12 residues. The CDR3 region has the DNA TGTGCCTGGAGTGTACTAGGGCCTGAAGCTTTCTTT. It encodes CAWSVLGPEAFF.

The chain couples TRBV4-1 to TRBJ1-2; 10 bases match TRBD1. Germline values: CDR1 MGHRA, CDR2 YSYEKL. After removal of 2 bases from V and 3 bases from J, the junction contained 6 bases not matched to a gene. The CDR3 runs to 16 residues. This chain's CDR3 is CASSQSPGTGDYGYTF. The CDR3 DNA follows: TGCGCCAGCAGCCAATCGCCCGGGACAGGGGACTATGGCTACACCTTC.

This chain links TRBV27 with TRBJ1-5; possible D gene TRBD1, 5 bases. V lost 9 bases and J lost 5, with 17 bases in between. This CDR3 comprises 14 residues. The germline CDR1 and CDR2 sequences are MNHEY and SMNVEV (reference sequence). The CDR3 region has the DNA TGTGCCAGTCCACTCCAGGGTAGGCATCAGCCCCAGCATTTT. Its protein is CASPLQGRHQPQHF.

This clone has only one observation. The J gene is TRBJ1-1, the V gene TRBV5-1; D perhaps matches TRBD1 (5 bases). Germline CDR1 is SGHRS and CDR2 is YFSETQ. The CDR3 is 15 amino acids. Trimming left V 0 bases short and J 4 bases short, with 13 bases between. The CDR3 loop is CASSLAEKGTTEAFF. The CDR3 region has the DNA TGCGCCAGCAGCTTGGCCGAAAAAGGGACCACTGAAGCTTTCTTT. The full variable domain, in which reference TRBV5-1 and TRBJ1-1 provide the parts outside the CDR3, is KAGVTQTPRYLIKTRGQQVTLSCSPISGHRSVSWYQQTPGQGLQFLFEYFSETQRNKGNFPGRFSGRQFSNSRSEMNVSTLELGDSALYLCASSLAEKGTTEAFFGQGTRLTVV.

This clone has just one count. The chain combines TRBV30 with TRBJ1-2; D is unresolved. Germline values: CDR1 GTSNPN, CDR2 SVGIG (reference sequence). This CDR3 region has 16 residues. Trimming took off 1 base at V and 1 base at J, with 16 bases between the two ends. Here the CDR3 reads CAWSEQLWMGNYGYTF. As DNA, the CDR3 is TGTGCCTGGAGTGAACAGTTGTGGATGGGTAACTATGGCTACACCTTC.

V gene TRBV11-2 combines with J gene TRBJ2-7; D not certain. Trimming pared 4 bases from V and 0 bases from J, leaving 7 bases between. Looked up from germline, CDR1 is SGHAT and CDR2 is FQNNGV. This CDR3 comprises 13 residues. In DNA form, the CDR3 reads TGTGCCAGCAGCTATATGAGCTCCTACGAGCAGTACTTC. Translation gives CASSYMSSYEQYF.

The genes are TRBV4-2 and TRBJ2-3; D is ambiguous. The CDR3 has 15 residues. Germline V gene lookup returns CDR1 LGHNA and CDR2 YNFKEQ. V gave up 0 bases and J gave up 6 bases, with 13 bases separating them. Here the CDR3 DNA reads TGTGCCAGCAGCCAAGATAGTCTAGTTGGGGATACGCAGTATTTT. Its translation: CASSQDSLVGDTQYF.

The V and J genes are TRBV9 and TRBJ1-6; TRBD1 agrees at 7 bases. CDR3 length: 16 amino acids. V gave up 2 bases and J gave up 5 bases; unmatched junction bases: 7. Germline-derived CDR1 and CDR2 are SGDLS and YYNGEE. Here the CDR3 reads CASSVYGQADNSPLHF. CDR3 in DNA: TGTGCCAGCAGCGTCTACGGACAGGCAGATAATTCACCCCTCCACTTT.

J is TRBJ1-6 and V is TRBV4-1; D remains unclear. From germline, CDR1 is MGHRA and CDR2 YSYEKL. Trimming shortened V by 4 bases and J by 8 bases, and 12 bases separated the two germline ends. CDR3 length: 14 amino acids. CDR3 protein: CASSPRRSDSPLHF. The CDR3 DNA follows: TGCGCCAGCAGCCCTCGAAGGAGTGATTCACCCCTCCACTTT.

The V and J genes are TRBV28 and TRBJ1-1; TRBD1 aligns across 8 bases. Germline V gene lookup returns CDR1 MDHEN and CDR2 SYDVKM. The J segment lost 4 bases and the V segment lost 6 bases, leaving 10 bases of the junction unmatched. The CDR3 extends over 15 amino acids. The CDR3 spells CASRTGARFGTEAFF. CDR3 in DNA: TGTGCCAGCAGGACAGGGGCGAGGTTTGGCACTGAAGCTTTCTTT.

V gene TRBV28 combines with J gene TRBJ2-2; maybe TRBD2 (5 bases). The CDR3 sequence is 13 residues long. Germline V gene sequence: CDR1 MDHEN, CDR2 SYDVKM. V was clipped by 10 bases and J by 2 bases, with 11 bases between them. The CDR3 DNA follows: TGTGCCACCGGGATCCCCAACACCGGGGAGCTGTTTTTT. Protein product: CATGIPNTGELFF. Full variable domain (rest looked up from reference TRBV28 and TRBJ2-2): DVKVTQSSRYLVKRTGEKVFLECVQDMDHENMFWYRQDPGLGLRLIYFSYDVKMKEKGDIPEGYSVSREKKERFSLILESASTNQTSMYLCATGIPNTGELFFGEGSRLTVL.